The next 26 T cell receptor beta chains were all read from a single sample in a study of T cells in Graves' hyperthyroidism and ophthalmopathy. RNA transcripts were the template for amplifying TCR beta CDR3 regions. HTBI primers drove first-round RT-PCR of the TCR CDR3. Via MiXCR, TCRdb re-called the multiplex PCR reads, giving one row per CDR3 protein. The sample shows about 300,000 distinct CDR3 sequences, roughly a fifth of them seen only once. The sample was blood. These receptors all stem from a man aged 50 to 59 with Graves' ophthalmopathy.

The V gene is TRBV24-1, the J gene TRBJ2-4; unclear D gene. Germline V CDR1 and CDR2: KGHDR, SFDVKD. Between the trimmed V and J ends, which lost 2 bases and 9 bases, there was a span of 7 bases. The CDR3 is 12 residues long. This CDR3 is CATSDSSGIQYF. The CDR3 bases are TGTGCCACCAGTGATTCGTCCGGCATTCAGTACTTC.

The CDR3 nucleotides are TGTGCCAGCAGTGAACTAGCGGGAGGCGGAGCGGGAGGAGGTGAGACCCAGTACTTC. Residues: CASSELAGGGAGGGETQYF. The genes are TRBV2 and TRBJ2-5; 11 bases align to TRBD2. The V and J ends lost 2 bases and 5 bases, in that order; junction bases with no gene match: 16. Germline-derived CDR1 and CDR2 are SNHLY and FYNNEI. The CDR3 covers 19 residues.

The chain couples TRBV11-1 to TRBJ2-3; D unresolved. Germline V lookup: CDR1 SGHAT, CDR2 FQDESV (reference sequence). The CDR3 has 12 amino acids. Trimming took 8 bases from V and 5 from J, leaving 11 bases between them. The CDR3 is CASSHAGDTQYF. In DNA form, the CDR3 reads TGTGCCAGCTCTCACGCAGGAGATACGCAGTATTTT.

This clonotype appeared a single time. The V and J genes are TRBV10-3 and TRBJ2-3; 8 positions agree with TRBD2. The CDR3 covers 14 residues. Per the germline V gene, CDR1 is ENHRY and CDR2 is SYGVKD. V was pared by 6 bases and J by 4 bases, with 6 bases of the junction left unmatched. In nucleotides, the CDR3 is TGTGCCATCAGCGCGGGGCGGGGGGCAGATACGCAGTATTTT. Its translation is CAISAGRGADTQYF.

The table lists this clonotype with many counts. The chain links TRBV7-8 to TRBJ2-3, with 7 positions matching TRBD1. The V gene end was trimmed by 2 bases and the J gene end by 5 bases; junction bases not matched to a gene: 7. The CDR3 is made up of 15 amino acids. From germline, CDR1 is SGHVS and CDR2 FQNEAQ. DNA of the CDR3: TGTGCCAGCAGCTTATACTCGACAGGGTTAGATACGCAGTATTTT. Amino acids: CASSLYSTGLDTQYF.

Many counts were recorded for this clonotype. This rearrangement joins TRBV10-2 to TRBJ2-5; the D gene is possibly TRBD2 (5 bases). Germline loops: CDR1 WSHSY, CDR2 SAAADI. The CDR3 has 12 residues. V was cut by 6 bases and J by 4 bases, with 9 bases left in between. The CDR3 region is CASSTRPETQYF. In DNA form, the CDR3 reads TGCGCCAGCAGCACTAGGCCAGAGACCCAGTACTTC.

The sample holds many counts of this clonotype. The chain links TRBV18 to TRBJ2-7, with 10 bases lining up with TRBD1. The CDR3 consists of 16 residues. V lost 4 bases, J lost 5 bases, and 11 bases stayed unmatched. The germline V gene has CDR1 KGHSH and CDR2 LQKENI. The CDR3 nucleotides are TGTGCCAGCTCACTACGACAGGGGGCGCAGGTAAACGAGCAGTACTTC. Amino acids: CASSLRQGAQVNEQYF.

This clonotype was picked up one time. The chain uses TRBV5-1 and TRBJ2-7, with D perhaps being TRBD1 or TRBD2 (5 bases each). TRBJ2-1 matches the DNA end more closely, so the J call is doubtful. Germline V gene data show CDR1 as SGHRS and CDR2 as YFSETQ. This CDR3 comprises 15 residues. The CDR3 nucleotides read TGCGCCAGCAGCTCCAGCAGGGACCGCACCTACGAGCAGTTCTTC. It specifies CASSSSRDRTYEQFF.

At least ten counts were recorded for this clonotype. This rearrangement joins TRBV30 to TRBJ1-5; 9 bases line up with TRBD1. This CDR3 spans 15 amino acids. The V gene's germline CDR1 is GTSNPN and CDR2 SVGIG (reference sequence). After removal of 4 bases from V and 3 bases from J, the junction contained 7 bases not matched to a gene. CDR3 protein: CAWKLQGASNQPQHF. DNA of the CDR3: TGTGCCTGGAAACTACAGGGGGCCTCCAATCAGCCCCAGCATTTT.

This clonotype was picked up a small number of times. This chain joins TRBV28 and TRBJ1-5; D is uncertain. V lost 6 bases to trimming and J lost 0 bases, with 9 bases between them. The CDR3 runs 14 residues. In germline, CDR1 is MDHEN, CDR2 SYDVKM. The CDR3 nucleotides read TGTGCCAGCAGGGGTGGTTATAGCAATCAGCCCCAGCATTTT. This codes for CASRGGYSNQPQHF.

The chain has TRBV5-8 and TRBJ2-1, with a tentative D call TRBD1 (6 bases). The CDR3 is made up of 14 amino acids. Trimming removed 0 bases at V and 7 bases at J, with 11 bases between. From germline, CDR1 is SGHTS and CDR2 YDEGEE. The DNA of the CDR3 is TGTGCCAGCAGCTTGGCACAGGGTATGAATGAGCAGTTCTTC. Its translation is CASSLAQGMNEQFF.

There are a few counts of this clonotype. The V gene is TRBV6-1, the J gene TRBJ2-2, with 13 bases identical to TRBD2. This CDR3 has 15 amino acids. Germline lookup yields CDR1 MNHNS and CDR2 SASEGT. V was clipped by 4 bases and J by 7 bases; unmatched bases: 3. The CDR3 spells CASSGLAGGGGELFF. Written as DNA, the CDR3 is TGTGCCAGCAGTGGACTAGCGGGAGGAGGCGGGGAGCTGTTTTTT.

This clonotype showed up just a few times. J is TRBJ1-5 and V is TRBV12-3 or TRBV12-4, with D perhaps TRBD1 (5 bases). Trimming cost V 0 bases and J 4 bases, with 7 bases left between them. The CDR3 is 14 amino acids. The CDR3 DNA reads as TGTGCCAGCAGTTTAGCTTGGGGGAATCAGCCCCAGCATTTT. It encodes CASSLAWGNQPQHF.

The sample holds a few counts of this clonotype. The CDR3 is CASSGPPGQGTDTQYF. The CDR3 DNA is TGCGCCAGCAGCGGACCCCCGGGACAGGGTACAGATACGCAGTATTTT. The rearrangement joins TRBV5-1 to TRBJ2-3; TRBD1 matches at 9 bases. V shed 4 bases, J shed 3 bases, and the junction held 9 bases outside the gene matches. Germline values: CDR1 SGHRS, CDR2 YFSETQ. CDR3 length: 16 residues.

At least ten counts were recorded for this clonotype. The chain combines TRBV7-3 with TRBJ1-1; TRBD1 aligns across 8 bases. This CDR3 is 13 amino acids long. The junction had 5 bases not matched to a gene; V was cut back by 6 bases and J by 5 bases. Germline V lookup: CDR1 SGHTA, CDR2 FQGTGA. In DNA, the CDR3 is TGTGCCAGCAGAAAGACAGGGGCGACTGAAGCTTTCTTT. Its protein product is CASRKTGATEAFF.

Concerning this clonotype itself: This may be a read error, as it is one base from a much larger clone. The V and J genes are TRBV6-5 and TRBJ1-5, with TRBD1 matching 8 bases. The CDR3 runs 16 residues. CDR1 is MNHEY, CDR2 SVGAGI, per germline. Trimming at V came to 4 bases and at J to 3 bases, leaving 8 bases not matched to a gene. CDR3 loop: CASSSRRTGTNQPQHF. CDR3 nucleotides: TGTGCCAGCAGTTCCCGAAGGACAGGGACCAATCAGCCCCAGCATTTT.

The chain couples TRBV6-1 to TRBJ2-1; 9 bases align to TRBD2. Trimming took 6 bases from V and 5 from J; bases not matched to a gene: 5. The CDR3 is made up of 14 amino acids. The V gene's germline CDR1 is MNHNS and CDR2 SASEGT. CDR3 sequence: CASRASGTNNEQFF. As DNA, the CDR3 is TGTGCCAGCAGGGCTAGCGGGACAAACAATGAGCAGTTCTTC.

Here the CDR3 reads CSARLRDRGREQYF. As DNA, the CDR3 is TGCAGTGCTAGGCTCCGGGACAGGGGGCGAGAGCAGTACTTC. This chain uses TRBV20-1 with TRBJ2-7; the match to TRBD1 covers 12 bases. The CDR3 extends over 14 amino acids. V shed 3 bases, J shed 7 bases, and the junction held 7 bases outside the gene matches. Germline-derived CDR1 and CDR2 are DFQATT and SNEGSKA (reference sequence).

The chain couples TRBV19 to TRBJ1-4, with 7 bases that match TRBD1. Germline CDR1 is LNHDA and CDR2 is SQIVND (reference sequence). The CDR3 totals 14 residues. V shed 6 bases, J shed 0 bases, and the junction held 1 base outside the gene matches. The CDR3 nucleotides read TGTGCCAGTAGAGGGACAGCAACTAATGAAAAACTGTTTTTT. It translates to CASRGTATNEKLFF.

The sample holds many counts of this clonotype. This chain connects TRBV4-2 to TRBJ1-5; D is undetermined. Germline assignment: CDR1 LGHNA and CDR2 YNFKEQ. CDR3 length: 15 amino acids. Trimming shortened V by 0 bases and J by 3 bases, and 9 bases separated the two germline ends. CDR3 coding DNA: TGTGCCAGCAGCCAAGATGTGGGGATCAATCAGCCCCAGCATTTT. The encoded protein is CASSQDVGINQPQHF.

A few counts support this clonotype. The chain is built from TRBV3-1 and TRBJ2-1; 11 nucleotides align to TRBD2. Trimming took 1 base from V and 4 from J; bases not matched to a gene: 3. Germline CDR1 LGHDT, CDR2 YNNKEL (reference sequence). This CDR3 comprises 16 residues. The CDR3 DNA reads TGTGCCAGCAGCCAAGGACTAGCGGGAAGATACAATGAGCAGTTCTTC. Its translation is CASSQGLAGRYNEQFF.

The V gene is TRBV4-2, the J gene TRBJ2-1; 11 bases map to TRBD2. This CDR3 is built from 15 residues. Germline loops: CDR1 LGHNA, CDR2 YNFKEQ. V lost 4 bases, J lost 6 bases, and 5 bases stayed unmatched. The CDR3 nucleotides are TGTGCCAGCAGCCCCATAGCGGGAGGGGCCAATGAGCAGTTCTTC. Translating it yields CASSPIAGGANEQFF.

This clonotype was seen repeatedly, ten times or more. The J gene is TRBJ1-3, the V gene TRBV30; no clear D. Germline V gene data show CDR1 as GTSNPN and CDR2 as SVGIG (reference sequence). There are 12 residues in the CDR3. Deletions cut 4 bases from V and 4 bases from J, with 8 bases between. In nucleotides, the CDR3 is TGTGCCTGGAATCCCCCGGGAAACACCATATATTTT. Its protein is CAWNPPGNTIYF.

This clonotype was counted ten times or more. The gene calls are TRBV6-1 and TRBJ2-1, with 16 bases that match TRBD2. There are 18 residues in the CDR3. The J segment lost 5 bases and the V segment lost 8 bases, leaving 12 bases of the junction unmatched. Germline CDR1 is MNHNS and CDR2 is SASEGT. The CDR3 here is CASSTTGLAGGINNEQFF. DNA for the CDR3: TGTGCCAGCTCAACCACGGGACTAGCGGGAGGGATTAACAATGAGCAGTTCTTC.

J is TRBJ1-1 and V is TRBV12-3 or TRBV12-4; a weak D match, TRBD1 (5 bases). The V end was cut by 2 bases, the J end by 8 bases, with 12 bases between. The CDR3 loop spans 13 amino acids. CDR3 nucleotides: TGTGCCAGCAGTTTATCCCAGGGAAGGGAAGCTTTCTTT. It specifies CASSLSQGREAFF.

This sequence joins TRBV4-1 and TRBJ2-1; TRBD2 matches at 11 bases. The CDR3 has 18 residues. Germline assignment: CDR1 MGHRA and CDR2 YSYEKL. The V segment lost 0 bases and the J segment 6 bases; nucleotides outside the gene matches: 10. This chain's CDR3 is CASSQDPLAGGLRNEQFF. The CDR3 region has the DNA TGCGCCAGCAGCCAAGATCCCCTAGCGGGGGGCTTGCGCAATGAGCAGTTCTTC.